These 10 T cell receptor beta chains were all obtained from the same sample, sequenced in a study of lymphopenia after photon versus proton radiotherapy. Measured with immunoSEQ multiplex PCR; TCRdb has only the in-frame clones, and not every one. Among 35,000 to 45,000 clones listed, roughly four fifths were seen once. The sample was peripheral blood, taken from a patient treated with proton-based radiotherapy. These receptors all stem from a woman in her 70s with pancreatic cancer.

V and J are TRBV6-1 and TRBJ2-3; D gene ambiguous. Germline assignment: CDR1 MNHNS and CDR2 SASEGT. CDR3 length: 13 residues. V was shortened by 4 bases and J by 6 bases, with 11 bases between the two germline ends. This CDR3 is CASSVGQRDTQYF. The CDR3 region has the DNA TGTGCCAGCAGTGTCGGCCAACGGGATACGCAGTATTTT.

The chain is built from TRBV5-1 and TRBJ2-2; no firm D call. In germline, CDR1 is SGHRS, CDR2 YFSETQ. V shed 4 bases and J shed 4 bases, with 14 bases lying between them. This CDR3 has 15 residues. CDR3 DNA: TGCGCCAGCAGCCCCATAGAAACTTTCACCGGGGAGCTGTTTTTT. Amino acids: CASSPIETFTGELFF.

The DNA of the CDR3 is TGTGCCAGCAGTCGAGGCCCGCGGTACGAGCAGTACTTC. The encoded protein is CASSRGPRYEQYF. The chain combines TRBV7-9 with TRBJ2-5; no firm D call. The end of the DNA fits TRBJ2-7 better, so the J call may be wrong. CDR3 size: 13 residues. Germline V gives CDR1 SEHNR, CDR2 FQNEAQ (reference sequence).

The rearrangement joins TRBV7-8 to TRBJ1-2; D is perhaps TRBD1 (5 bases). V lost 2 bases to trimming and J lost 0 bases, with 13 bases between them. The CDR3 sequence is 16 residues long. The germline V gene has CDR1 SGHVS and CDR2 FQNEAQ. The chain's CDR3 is CASSLSGARTNYGYTF. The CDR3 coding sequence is TGTGCCAGCAGCTTAAGTGGGGCGAGAACTAACTATGGCTACACCTTC.

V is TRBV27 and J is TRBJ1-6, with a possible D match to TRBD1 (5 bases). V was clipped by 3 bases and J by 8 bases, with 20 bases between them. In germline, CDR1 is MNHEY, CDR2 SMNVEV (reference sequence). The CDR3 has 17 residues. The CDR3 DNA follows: TGTGCCAGCAGTTTCCGTCGGGGGGGAGGGGTCGATTCACCCCTCCACTTT. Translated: CASSFRRGGGVDSPLHF.

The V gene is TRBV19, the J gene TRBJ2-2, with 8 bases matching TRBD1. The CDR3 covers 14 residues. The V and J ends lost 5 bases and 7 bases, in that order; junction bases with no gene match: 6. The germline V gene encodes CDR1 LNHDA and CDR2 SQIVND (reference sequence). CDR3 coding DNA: TGTGCCAGTAGTTCCGGACAGGGAAGCGGGGAGCTGTTTTTT. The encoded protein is CASSSGQGSGELFF.

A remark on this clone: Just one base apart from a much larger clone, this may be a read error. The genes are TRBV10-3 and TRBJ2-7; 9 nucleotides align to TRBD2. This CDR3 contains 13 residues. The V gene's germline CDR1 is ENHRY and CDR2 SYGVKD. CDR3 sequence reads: CTIMGSGSHEQYF. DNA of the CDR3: TGTACCATCATGGGTAGCGGGAGCCACGAGCAGTACTTC.

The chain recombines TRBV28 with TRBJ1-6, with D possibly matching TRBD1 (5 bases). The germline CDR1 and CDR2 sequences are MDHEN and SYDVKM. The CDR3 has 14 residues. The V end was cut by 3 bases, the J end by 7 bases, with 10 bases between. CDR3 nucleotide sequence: TGTGCCAGCAGTTTGGTCAGGGAGAATTCACCCCTCCACTTT. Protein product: CASSLVRENSPLHF.

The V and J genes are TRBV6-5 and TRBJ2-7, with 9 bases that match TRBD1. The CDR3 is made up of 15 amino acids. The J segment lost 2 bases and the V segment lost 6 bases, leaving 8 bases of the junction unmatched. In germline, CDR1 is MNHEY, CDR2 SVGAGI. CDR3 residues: CASRGVRTGAYEQYF. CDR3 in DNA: TGTGCCAGCAGAGGGGTGCGGACAGGGGCCTACGAGCAGTACTTC.

The CDR3 reads CASRTRMNTGELFF. For the CDR3, the DNA is TGTGCCAGCAGGACGAGGATGAACACCGGGGAGCTGTTTTTT. This chain joins TRBV6-1 and TRBJ2-2; no reliable D call. V gave up 6 bases and J gave up 1 base, with 9 bases separating them. The CDR3 covers 14 residues. Germline CDR1 and CDR2: MNHNS and SASEGT.